The rows below give T cell receptor beta chains drawn from one sample of a study of regulatory T cells in long-lasting Graves disease. TCRdb used MiXCR to reprocess the multiplex PCR reads, holding one entry per CDR3 protein. The sample records about half a million distinct CDR3 sequences, 22% being singletons. The source was peripheral blood mononuclear cells (PBMCs), collected when the disease was refractory, from a patient treated with antithyroid drugs. The receptors stem from a female donor with Graves disease. CDR3s include the opening cysteine and the closing phenylalanine or tryptophan. Each record gives: D gene, J gene, clone size, V gene, CDR3 DNA, CDR3 protein. A D gene is named only where the DNA matches it firmly. Clone size is shown for a subset of rows, as once, few, many or a class of expanded clone.

TRBD1,TRBJ2-7,NA,TRBV14,TGTGCCAGCAGCCAAGGGGAAGGGGACAGGGGGATGACCTACCCCTACGAGCAGTACTTC,CASSQGEGDRGMTYPYEQYF
NA,TRBJ2-5,few,TRBV9,TGTGCCAGCAGTGGACAGGGAGGGGTAGAGACCCAGTACTTC,CASSGQGGVETQYF
NA,TRBJ2-7,few,TRBV10-2,TGCGCCAGCCAGGGAAGCTCCTACGAGCAGTACTTC,CASQGSSYEQYF
NA,TRBJ1-2,many,TRBV29-1,TGCAGCGTTGAATTTGGCACCCAGGGCCTAGCTAACTATGGCTACACCTTC,CSVEFGTQGLANYGYTF
NA,TRBJ1-2,many,TRBV11-2,TGTGCCAGCAGCTTAGATCGGCGGTCGGGCTACACCTTC,CASSLDRRSGYTF
NA,TRBJ2-7,few,TRBV11-3,TGTGCCAGCACCCTGGACCAATTCGGGGAGCAGTACTTC,CASTLDQFGEQYF
NA,TRBJ1-6,many,TRBV27,TGTGCCAGCAGTTTATACCAGGGAAATAATTCACCCCTCCACTTT,CASSLYQGNNSPLHF
NA,TRBJ2-7,few,TRBV30,TGTGCCTGGAGTGTACTGGAGACCTACGAGCAGTACTTC,CAWSVLETYEQYF
NA,TRBJ1-4,many,TRBV2,TGTGCCAGCAGTCGGGAGGGGGAAAAACTGTTTTTT,CASSREGEKLFF
TRBD2,TRBJ2-5,NA,TRBV4-1,TGCGCCAGCAGCCAGACCTGGGGGGGGGGCCAAGAGACCCAGTACTTC,CASSQTWGGGQETQYF
TRBD2,TRBJ2-7,few,TRBV11-2,TGTGCCAGCAGCCCGACTAGCGGGAGCCCCTACGAGCAGTACTTC,CASSPTSGSPYEQYF
NA,TRBJ2-5,few,TRBV30,TGTGCCTGGACTTATACAGGCGCCCAAGAGACCCAGTACTTC,CAWTYTGAQETQYF
NA,TRBJ1-2,few,TRBV6-1,TGTGCCAGCCTTGGAGGAGGTATTCACTATGGCTACACCTTC,CASLGGGIHYGYTF
TRBD2,TRBJ2-5,NA,TRBV9,TGTGCCAGCAGCGTAGGGACTAGCGGTGAGACCCAGTACTTC,CASSVGTSGETQYF
TRBD1,TRBJ1-5,NA,TRBV19,TGTGCCAGTACCACCCAGACAGGGGCTACGGGTCAGCCCCAGCATTTT,CASTTQTGATGQPQHF
NA,TRBJ2-7,NA,TRBV2,TGTGCCAGCTGGTCAGGGATCGCCTACGAGCAGTACTTC,CASWSGIAYEQYF
NA,TRBJ2-2,NA,TRBV5-5,TGTGCCAGCAGCGGTACCAGCTACCGGGGCACCGGGGAGCTGTTTTTT,CASSGTSYRGTGELFF
TRBD2,TRBJ2-2,once,TRBV19,TGTGCCAGTAGCACGACTAGCTGGACCGGGGAGCTGTTTTTT,CASSTTSWTGELFF
NA,TRBJ1-4,many,TRBV7-2,TGTGCCAGCAGCTTCCAGGGTGGAACTAATGAAAAACTGTTTTTT,CASSFQGGTNEKLFF
TRBD2,TRBJ2-1,NA,TRBV7-9,TGTGCCAGCAACGAGGGTCGGGGGGAAAACTCCTACAATGAGCAGTTCTTC,CASNEGRGENSYNEQFF
NA,TRBJ1-1,NA,TRBV7-2,TGTGCCAGCAGCTTAGCGCCCGGGTCGCATGAAGCTTTCTTT,CASSLAPGSHEAFF
NA,TRBJ2-7,NA,TRBV3-1,TGTGCCAGCAAATCAGGGTACGAGCAGTACTTC,CASKSGYEQYF
NA,TRBJ1-5,NA,TRBV20-1,TGCAGTGTAATCCAGTTTAGCAATCAGCCCCAGCATTTT,CSVIQFSNQPQHF
NA,TRBJ2-2,NA,TRBV5-1,TGCGCCAGCAGCTTTACGGGACTGAACACCGGGGAGCTGTTTTTT,CASSFTGLNTGELFF
TRBD1,TRBJ1-5,few,TRBV6-1,TGTGCCAACAGTAAGGACAGGGGTGAACAGCCCCAGCATTTT,CANSKDRGEQPQHF
NA,TRBJ1-6,NA,TRBV6-2/TRBV6-3,TGTGCCAGCAGTTACGGGCAGAATAATTCACCCCTCCACTTT,CASSYGQNNSPLHF
NA,TRBJ2-7,many,TRBV28,TGTGCCAGCAGTTTATTAAACAGGGAAAACGAGCAGTACTTC,CASSLLNRENEQYF
TRBD1,TRBJ1-6,NA,TRBV5-1,TGCGCCAGCAGCGCCCGGGACAGAAATTCACCCCTCCACTTT,CASSARDRNSPLHF
TRBD1,TRBJ1-5,many,TRBV28,TGTGCCAGCAGCCGGGACAGGGGTCCTCAGCCCCAGCATTTT,CASSRDRGPQPQHF
NA,TRBJ1-2,many,TRBV28,TGTGCCAGCAGTCTAACACCGGGGTATGGCTACACCTTC,CASSLTPGYGYTF
NA,TRBJ1-6,NA,TRBV6-1,TGTGCCAGCATCACGGCGCTCGGAAGCTCCTATAATTCACCCCTCCACTTT,CASITALGSSYNSPLHF
TRBD2,TRBJ2-2,NA,TRBV7-3,TGTGCCAGCAGCTTAACTTCTAGCGGGAGCGGGGAGCTGTTTTTT,CASSLTSSGSGELFF
NA,TRBJ2-7,many,TRBV9,TGTGCCAGCAGCCCCCAGGCAGGCGAGCAGTACTTC,CASSPQAGEQYF
NA,TRBJ1-1,NA,TRBV5-1,TGCGCCAGCAGCTTGGCCCTCACGGAGAACACTGAAGCTTTCTTT,CASSLALTENTEAFF
TRBD2,TRBJ2-5,NA,TRBV3-1,TGTGCCAGCAGCCGAACCGGGACTAGCGGAAAAGAGACCCAGTACTTC,CASSRTGTSGKETQYF
NA,TRBJ1-2,many,TRBV12-3/TRBV12-4,TGTGCCAGCAGTTTAAGGGTGGGGACTGGATATGGCTACACCTTC,CASSLRVGTGYGYTF
TRBD2,TRBJ2-7,many,TRBV20-1,TGCAGTGCTAGAGATGTAGCGGGTGTCAAGTACGAGCAGTACTTC,CSARDVAGVKYEQYF
TRBD1,TRBJ2-7,NA,TRBV2,TGTGCCAGCAGTGTAAGGGGGCCCTACGAGCAGTACTTC,CASSVRGPYEQYF
TRBD1,TRBJ1-2,NA,TRBV28,TGTGCCAGCAGCACCGGGACAGGGGGCGGAGGGGGCTACACCTTC,CASSTGTGGGGGYTF
TRBD1,TRBJ1-5,many,TRBV28,TGTGCCAGCAGTTCACCGGGACAGGGACGGGGGCAGCCCCAGCATTTT,CASSSPGQGRGQPQHF
NA,TRBJ2-2,few,TRBV29-1,TGCAGCGGTTCCGAGGGTAGTTACGGGGAGCTGTTTTTT,CSGSEGSYGELFF
TRBD1,TRBJ1-5,few,TRBV12-3/TRBV12-4,TGTGCCAGCAGTAGTAGTCCGGGACAGGGAGATCAGCCCCAGCATTTT,CASSSSPGQGDQPQHF
TRBD1,TRBJ1-5,many,TRBV2,TGTGCCAGCAGGGGGGGACAGGGGATAAATCAGCCCCAGCATTTT,CASRGGQGINQPQHF
TRBD2,TRBJ2-6,NA,TRBV20-1,TGCAGTGCTCCCCTGGGACTAGCGATCTCTGGGGCCAACGTCCTGACTTTC,CSAPLGLAISGANVLTF
NA,TRBJ2-2,few,TRBV4-3,TGCGCCAGCAGCCAAGGGGAAAGCACCGGGGAGCTGTTTTTT,CASSQGESTGELFF
NA,TRBJ1-6,NA,TRBV6-5,TGTGCCAGCAGTTACTCTGGGATCAGGGCGGGCAATTCACCCCTCCACTTT,CASSYSGIRAGNSPLHF
NA,TRBJ1-6,few,TRBV30,TGTGCCTGGACTATGACAGCCACGAATTCACCCCTCCACTTT,CAWTMTATNSPLHF
NA,TRBJ1-2,NA,TRBV30,TGTGCCTGGAGTCCTGGGCAGGGAGGGGGCTATGGCTACACCTTC,CAWSPGQGGGYGYTF
NA,TRBJ2-5,few,TRBV19,TGTGCCAGTAGTACCACACACTGGGAGACCCAGTACTTC,CASSTTHWETQYF
NA,TRBJ1-3,NA,TRBV29-1,TGCAGCGCTTTCGAAGGGCGGTCCGGAAACACCATATATTTT,CSAFEGRSGNTIYF